This T cell receptor beta chain was captured by sequencing in a study of OX40 agonist ivuxolimab in advanced cancers. As for the study in general: It was ivuxolimab, an agonistic anti-OX40 (CD134) antibody, that patients were treated with. General observations from the study: Still undetermined is the antigen specificity of the expanded peripheral T cells.

Germline V gives CDR1 SGHDT, CDR2 YYEEEE. This CDR3 has 16 amino acids. TCRdb keeps only in-frame clones here, not all; method: immunoSEQ multiplex PCR. The sample lists roughly 90,000 clones, approximately 94% occurring once. As concerns this clone: Its antigen is as yet unknown.

The clonotype originates from an adult with an advanced solid tumor such as melanoma, head and neck, liver or kidney cancer. V and J are TRBV5-6 and TRBJ2-5; the match to TRBD2 covers 12 bases. The J call could be wrong; TRBJ2-7 is a better fit for the DNA end. The source material was CD4+ or CD8+ T cells sorted from blood, sampled in a trial of the OX40 agonist ivuxolimab. CDR3 sequence: CASSQTSGSFSYEQYF. The CDR3 DNA reads TGTGCCAGCAGTCAGACTAGCGGGAGTTTCTCCTACGAGCAGTACTTC.